What follows are 20 T cell receptor beta chains derived from one specimen sequenced in a study of long-term antiretroviral therapy in people with HIV. Running of the v3.0 immunoSEQ assay took place at survey level. Using immunoSEQ multiplex PCR, the repertoire was profiled, and TCRdb retains in-frame clones only, with some absent. The table records 34,000 or so clones, around 85% of them present only once. Sequenced material: unsorted PBMCs, taken around 3.3 years after starting antiretroviral therapy. The receptors here all came from a man between 18 and 35 years old with HIV.

V gene TRBV7-9 combines with J gene TRBJ2-5; 11 bases line up with TRBD2. TRBJ2-7 explains the end of the DNA better; the J call may be wrong. CDR1 and CDR2 (germline): SEHNR, FQNEAQ (reference sequence). The CDR3 contains 14 residues. The CDR3 here is CASSFSGRVDEQYF. CDR3 nucleotides: TGTGCCAGCAGCTTTAGCGGGAGGGTCGACGAGCAGTACTTC.

The rearrangement uses TRBV27 and TRBJ2-1; TRBD2 might be the D (5 bases). From germline, CDR1 is MNHEY and CDR2 SMNVEV (reference sequence). Trimming cost V 0 bases and J 2 bases, with 8 bases left between them. CDR3 length: 15 amino acids. CDR3 in amino acids: CASSLSTGTYNEQFF. CDR3 coding DNA: TGTGCCAGCAGTTTATCGACGGGAACCTACAATGAGCAGTTCTTC.

The DNA of the CDR3 is TGTGCCAGCAGCCCTCCGGGCGGGGGCACTGAAGCTTTCTTT. Its translation is CASSPPGGGTEAFF. The J gene is TRBJ1-1, the V gene TRBV7-8; tentative D call: TRBD1 (5 bases). Deletions cut 5 bases from V and 4 bases from J, with 14 bases between. Germline V CDR1 and CDR2: SGHVS, FQNEAQ. This CDR3 has 14 amino acids.

CDR3 sequence: CASSLWPGGEGQPQHF. The DNA of the CDR3 is TGTGCCAGCAGTTTATGGCCAGGGGGAGAGGGTCAGCCCCAGCATTTT. The V gene is TRBV28, the J gene TRBJ1-5, with 7 bases that match TRBD1. The germline gives CDR1 MDHEN, CDR2 SYDVKM. V trimming: 0 bases; J trimming: 6 bases; junction bases outside the gene matches: 8. The CDR3 covers 16 residues.

The CDR3 reads CASTDENTEAFF. CDR3 DNA sequence: TGTGCCAGCACCGATGAGAACACTGAAGCTTTCTTT. The rearrangement links TRBV25-1 to TRBJ1-1; D uncertain. The germline V and J ends were trimmed by 7 bases and 1 base, with 7 bases remaining between them. Germline V gives CDR1 MGHDK, CDR2 SYGVNS. This CDR3 has 12 residues.

The chain carries TRBV5-4 and TRBJ2-1; the match to TRBD2 covers 8 bases. The junction had 14 bases not matched to a gene; V was cut back by 10 bases and J by 2 bases. There are 16 residues in the CDR3. Per germline, CDR1 SGHNT and CDR2 YYREEE (reference sequence). CDR3: CAYKFLSGDTYNEQFF. The CDR3 DNA follows: TGTGCCTACAAGTTCCTTAGCGGGGATACCTACAATGAGCAGTTCTTC.

This clone was seen a few times. The chain uses TRBV28 and TRBJ2-2; D may be TRBD1 or TRBD2 (5 bases each). This CDR3 is 16 amino acids long. Germline assignment: CDR1 MDHEN and CDR2 SYDVKM. Trimming took 2 bases from V and 7 from J, leaving 17 bases between them. The CDR3 region has the DNA TGTGCCAGCAGTTTAGACTCGGGACCCCTCAGCGGGGAGCTGTTTTTT. It specifies CASSLDSGPLSGELFF. The full variable domain, in which reference TRBV28 and TRBJ2-2 provide the parts outside the CDR3, is DVKVTQSSRYLVKRTGEKVFLECVQDMDHENMFWYRQDPGLGLRLIYFSYDVKMKEKGDIPEGYSVSREKKERFSLILESASTNQTSMYLCASSLDSGPLSGELFFGEGSRLTVL.

The J gene is TRBJ2-2, the V gene TRBV11-2; D gene ambiguous. This CDR3 spans 13 amino acids. Germline V lookup: CDR1 SGHAT, CDR2 FQNNGV. Between the trimmed V and J ends, which lost 1 base and 4 bases, there was a span of 4 bases. The CDR3 region has the DNA TGTGCCAGCAGCTTAGCAGGCACCGGGGAGCTGTTTTTT. It is translated as CASSLAGTGELFF.

This clone is a singleton in its sample. J is TRBJ2-7 and V is TRBV2; a weak D match, TRBD2 (6 bases). V lost 1 base, J lost 2 bases, and 9 bases lay in between. The CDR3 is 14 residues long. Per germline, CDR1 SNHLY and CDR2 FYNNEI. As DNA, the CDR3 is TGTGCCAGCAGTGAAGATAGCGGAACCTACGAGCAGTACTTC. It codes for CASSEDSGTYEQYF.

The V call is TRBV19, the J call TRBJ2-1; weak D call: TRBD1 (5 bases). Germline V CDR1 and CDR2: LNHDA, SQIVND (reference sequence). This CDR3 comprises 15 residues. The germline V and J ends were trimmed by 1 base and 0 bases, with 7 bases remaining between them. The CDR3, as DNA: TGTGCCAGTAGTATAGCAGGGAACTCCTACAATGAGCAGTTCTTC. The encoded protein is CASSIAGNSYNEQFF.

The V gene is TRBV5-6, the J gene TRBJ1-1; no clear D gene. Germline assignment: CDR1 SGHDT and CDR2 YYEEEE. Between the trimmed V and J ends, which lost 1 base and 1 base, there was a span of 8 bases. There are 14 residues in the CDR3. This chain's CDR3 is CASSLLSGNTEAFF. The CDR3 nucleotides read TGTGCCAGCAGCTTGCTATCGGGGAACACTGAAGCTTTCTTT. The whole variable domain, remainder taken from reference TRBV5-6 and TRBJ1-1, is DAGVTQSPTHLIKTRGQQVTLRCSPKSGHDTVSWYQQALGQGPQFIFQYYEEEERQRGNFPDRFSGHQFPNYSSELNVNALLLGDSALYLCASSLLSGNTEAFFGQGTRLTVV.

The table lists this clone with a few counts. The chain employs TRBV5-1 and TRBJ2-7, with a weak D call TRBD2 (6 bases). The germline V and J ends were trimmed by 4 bases and 3 bases, with 17 bases remaining between them. This CDR3 has 15 amino acids. CDR1 is SGHRS and CDR2 is YFSETQ in the germline V gene. CDR3 region: CASSTGVPPSYEQYF. The CDR3 coding sequence is TGCGCCAGCAGCACGGGGGTACCTCCTAGCTACGAGCAGTACTTC.

The chain is built from TRBV19 and TRBJ1-1; 7 bases map to TRBD1. CDR1 LNHDA and CDR2 SQIVND come from the germline V gene (reference sequence). This CDR3 spans 14 amino acids. V dropped 5 bases and J dropped 1; count of bases not matched to a gene: 4. In nucleotides, the CDR3 is TGTGCCAGTAGTTACAGGGGTGGGAACACTGAAGCTTTCTTT. It encodes CASSYRGGNTEAFF. The whole variable domain, remainder taken from reference TRBV19 and TRBJ1-1, is DGGITQSPKYLFRKEGQNVTLSCEQNLNHDAMYWYRQDPGQGLRLIYYSQIVNDFQKGDIAEGYSVSREKKESFPLTVTSAQKNPTAFYLCASSYRGGNTEAFFGQGTRLTVV.

J is TRBJ2-3 and V is TRBV28; possible D gene TRBD1, 6 bases. The V end lost 5 bases, the J end lost 3 bases, and 12 bases lay between the germline ends. The CDR3 spans 14 residues. Looked up from germline, CDR1 is MDHEN and CDR2 is SYDVKM. CDR3 in DNA: TGTGCCAGCAGTAGACTAACAGGGACAGATACGCAGTATTTT. The encoded protein is CASSRLTGTDTQYF.

This clone has only one observation. The chain recombines TRBV19 with TRBJ1-2, with D possibly being TRBD1 (6 bases). Germline loops: CDR1 LNHDA, CDR2 SQIVND (reference sequence). V lost 3 bases, J lost 2 bases, and 16 bases lay in between. The CDR3 consists of 16 residues. CDR3 sequence: CASSIAGATINYGYTF. The CDR3 nucleotides are TGTGCCAGTAGTATTGCAGGGGCCACGATAAACTATGGCTACACCTTC.

This chain uses TRBV7-9 with TRBJ2-4, with unresolved D. There are 16 residues in the CDR3. Germline loops: CDR1 SEHNR, CDR2 FQNEAQ (reference sequence). Trimming pared 1 base from V and 0 bases from J, leaving 10 bases between. CDR3 sequence (DNA): TGTGCCAGCAGCTTAGGTACAGCGCTAGCCAAAAACATTCAGTACTTC. This encodes CASSLGTALAKNIQYF.

The chain uses TRBV9 and TRBJ2-7, with a possible D match to TRBD1 (6 bases). CDR1 is SGDLS and CDR2 is YYNGEE in the germline V gene. Trimming stripped 1 base from V and 2 bases from J, with 13 bases between. The CDR3 has 15 amino acids. The CDR3 nucleotides are TGTGCCAGCAGCGTAACGTGGACAGATGCCTACGAGCAGTACTTC. Translation: CASSVTWTDAYEQYF.

This rearrangement joins TRBV18 to TRBJ2-5; weak D call: TRBD1 (6 bases). The CDR3 length is 14 residues. CDR1 is KGHSH, CDR2 LQKENI, per germline. Between the trimmed V and J ends, which lost 4 bases and 4 bases, there was a span of 13 bases. The CDR3, as DNA: TGTGCCAGCTCACTCCGGGACAAGATAGAGACCCAGTACTTC. Translated, it gives CASSLRDKIETQYF.

V is TRBV9 and J is TRBJ1-1; D gene unclear. CDR3 length: 13 residues. Germline-derived CDR1 and CDR2 are SGDLS and YYNGEE. V was trimmed by 3 bases and J by 1 base, leaving 7 bases between them. The CDR3 reads CASSALKNTEAFF. Written as DNA, the CDR3 is TGTGCCAGCAGCGCCCTAAAGAACACTGAAGCTTTCTTT.

This sequence joins TRBV27 and TRBJ2-7; D is undetermined. V lost 5 bases, J lost 3 bases, and 17 bases lay in between. Germline V CDR1 and CDR2: MNHEY, SMNVEV (reference sequence). The CDR3 loop spans 15 amino acids. Here the CDR3 reads CASSPLGQAYYEQYF. For the CDR3, the DNA is TGTGCCAGCAGTCCTTTAGGGCAGGCGTACTACGAGCAGTACTTC.